Following are 24 T cell receptor beta chains from one sample sequenced in a study of patients and donors after allogeneic stem cell transplantation. A single record per CDR3 protein comes from TCRdb applying MiXCR to the RT-PCR reads. The data contain 9,500 to 10,000 distinct CDR3 sequences, approximately 6% of them singletons. The sample taken for sequencing was blood, either unsorted or a sorted T cell fraction (not recorded which). The receptors shown here come from a human donor who was either an allogeneic HSCT recipient or a stem cell or donor lymphocyte infusion donor (not recorded which). It is not recorded whose cells these are; they may come from a transplant donor.

This clonotype is termed medium-sized. V is TRBV7-9 and J is TRBJ1-2; D not resolved. Trimming pared 5 bases from V and 7 bases from J, leaving 11 bases between. Germline CDR1 reads SEHNR; CDR2 reads FQNEAQ (reference sequence). The CDR3 sequence is 12 residues long. CDR3 region: CASSDRTVGYTF. In DNA, the CDR3 is TGTGCCAGCAGCGACCGTACGGTTGGCTACACCTTC.

This clonotype came up a few times. V is TRBV7-6 and J is TRBJ2-7; 12 nucleotides align to TRBD2. V lost 3 bases, J lost 7 bases, and 10 bases stayed unmatched. From germline, CDR1 is SGHVS and CDR2 FNYEAQ. The CDR3 extends over 16 amino acids. The CDR3 is CASSFQTSGSRGEQYF. The DNA for the CDR3 is TGTGCCAGCAGCTTCCAGACTAGCGGGAGTAGGGGGGAGCAGTACTTC.

This clonotype has ten or more counts. This chain connects TRBV6-6 to TRBJ2-5; D is unresolved. The CDR3 is 12 amino acids. V dropped 4 bases and J dropped 5 bases, with 8 bases sitting between them. Germline V lookup: CDR1 MNHNY, CDR2 SVGAGI (reference sequence). CDR3 amino acids: CASSSPTETQYF. In DNA form, the CDR3 reads TGTGCCAGCAGTTCCCCGACTGAGACCCAGTACTTC.

The chain carries TRBV5-1 and TRBJ2-3; D possibly matches TRBD1 or TRBD2 (5 bases each). CDR3 length equals 16 residues. V lost 4 bases to trimming and J lost 2 bases, with 17 bases between them. Germline V gene sequence: CDR1 SGHRS, CDR2 YFSETQ. The CDR3 region is CASSRAGTDPTDTQYF. CDR3 nucleotide sequence: TGCGCCAGCAGCAGGGCCGGGACGGACCCCACAGATACGCAGTATTTT.

This clonotype was counted between two and nine times. The V gene is TRBV9, the J gene TRBJ2-5; 10 bases align to TRBD2. The CDR3 is 15 amino acids. Germline CDR1 SGDLS, CDR2 YYNGEE. V gave up 4 bases and J gave up 5 bases; unmatched junction bases: 8. The CDR3 protein is CASSHQGLASETQYF. DNA for the CDR3: TGTGCCAGCAGCCACCAGGGACTAGCGAGCGAGACCCAGTACTTC.

This clonotype has just a few counts. J is TRBJ2-3 and V is TRBV19, with 10 bases lining up with TRBD2. From germline, CDR1 is LNHDA and CDR2 SQIVND (reference sequence). Trimming at V came to 5 bases and at J to 0 bases, leaving 2 bases not matched to a gene. The CDR3 loop spans 15 amino acids. CDR3 nucleotide sequence: TGTGCCAGTAGTCAAGCGGGAGGGAGCACAGATACGCAGTATTTT. It yields the protein CASSQAGGSTDTQYF. The full variable domain, its missing parts supplied by reference TRBV19 and TRBJ2-3, is DGGITQSPKYLFRKEGQNVTLSCEQNLNHDAMYWYRQDPGQGLRLIYYSQIVNDFQKGDIAEGYSVSREKKESFPLTVTSAQKNPTAFYLCASSQAGGSTDTQYFGPGTRLTVL.

The table lists this clonotype with many counts. CDR3 sequence: CASSQPIEPQHF. The CDR3 nucleotides read TGTGCCAGCAGCCAACCTATAGAGCCCCAGCATTTT. This chain links TRBV6-2 or TRBV6-3 with TRBJ1-5; D unresolved. Trimming shortened V by 6 bases and J by 8 bases, and 11 bases separated the two germline ends. Germline CDR1 is MNHEY and CDR2 is SVGEGT. The CDR3 sequence is 12 residues long.

A remark on this clonotype: The junction does not match germline at one end; this may be a read error. The rearrangement uses TRBV18 and TRBJ2-3; D is unclear. CDR1 and CDR2 from the germline V gene are KGHSH and LQKENI. The CDR3 length is 13 residues. In DNA form, the CDR3 reads TGTGCCAGCTCACCAACGAGCGCAGATACGCTGTATTTT. Protein: CASSPTSADTLYF.

This clonotype is large. CDR3 in amino acids: CAISEYPSGSHYEQYF. CDR3 bases: TGTGCCATCAGTGAGTATCCTAGCGGGAGCCACTACGAGCAGTACTTC. The chain has TRBV10-3 and TRBJ2-7, with 10 bases lining up with TRBD2. The V gene's germline CDR1 is ENHRY and CDR2 SYGVKD. CDR3 size: 16 residues. V lost 1 base, J lost 3 bases, and 6 bases stayed unmatched.

Ten or more counts support this clonotype. The chain has TRBV25-1 and TRBJ2-3; D tentatively reads TRBD1 or TRBD2 (7 bases each). Germline lookup yields CDR1 MGHDK and CDR2 SYGVNS. CDR3 length: 13 residues. Trimming removed 10 bases at V and 2 bases at J, with 13 bases between. The CDR3 region has the DNA TGTGCCACACAGGGGACTAACACAGATACGCAGTATTTT. The encoded protein is CATQGTNTDTQYF.

On this clonotype itself: A much larger clone is a single base away; this may be a read error. The CDR3, as DNA: TGTGCCATCTCTTGGGCGGACATCGGGGAGCTGTTTTTT. It encodes CAISWADIGELFF. V usage is TRBV10-3 and J usage is TRBJ2-2, with a possible D match to TRBD1 (5 bases). The germline V and J ends were trimmed by 8 bases and 7 bases, with 14 bases remaining between them. The CDR3 loop spans 13 amino acids. The germline CDR1 and CDR2 sequences are ENHRY and SYGVKD.

This clonotype is labeled as medium-sized (0.01 to 0.1%). CDR3 sequence (DNA): TGTGCCAGCAGCCTCCTGGGAGTTTCTGGAAACACCATATATTTT. As protein: CASSLLGVSGNTIYF. The V call is TRBV3-1, the J call TRBJ1-3; no clear D. CDR1 and CDR2 from the germline V gene are LGHDT and YNNKEL (reference sequence). V dropped 4 bases and J dropped 1 base, with 11 bases sitting between them. The CDR3 has 15 residues.

By share of the sample, this clonotype is medium-sized. The CDR3 nucleotides read TGCGCCAGCAGCCCCGGACAGGGGGCAATCGACTATGGCTACACCTTC. It is translated as CASSPGQGAIDYGYTF. The V call is TRBV5-1, the J call TRBJ1-2; TRBD1 matches 11 bases. The CDR3 loop spans 16 amino acids. V lost 4 bases and J lost 3; bases outside the gene matches: 8. Germline loops: CDR1 SGHRS, CDR2 YFSETQ.

This clonotype was detected many times. V is TRBV30 and J is TRBJ1-1; a weak D match, TRBD1 (5 bases). V lost 0 bases, J lost 4 bases, and 6 bases lay in between. CDR3 length equals 12 residues. Germline V lookup: CDR1 GTSNPN, CDR2 SVGIG (reference sequence). CDR3: CAWSVTGTEAFF. In DNA, the CDR3 is TGTGCCTGGAGTGTAACAGGCACTGAAGCTTTCTTT.

This clonotype is judged medium-sized (0.01 to 0.1%). The chain links TRBV28 to TRBJ1-4; TRBD1 matches 9 bases. Germline CDR1 is MDHEN and CDR2 is SYDVKM. Trimming removed 4 bases from V and 8 bases from J; junction bases left unmatched: 5. The CDR3 sequence is 14 residues long. CDR3 in amino acids: CASSSQGAEEKLFF. CDR3 DNA sequence: TGTGCCAGCAGTTCACAGGGGGCCGAGGAAAAACTGTTTTTT.

This clonotype was seen many times. The chain employs TRBV5-1 and TRBJ2-7; D is unclear. There are 14 residues in the CDR3. Trimming pared 1 base from V and 1 base from J, leaving 9 bases between. The germline gives CDR1 SGHRS, CDR2 YFSETQ. The DNA for the CDR3 is TGCGCCAGCAGCTTGAACGCGAGATCCTACGAGCAGTACTTC. This sequence encodes CASSLNARSYEQYF.

This clonotype was picked up a small number of times. The chain employs TRBV9 and TRBJ2-7; D is tentatively TRBD1 or TRBD2 (5 bases each). V lost 3 bases and J 7 bases, leaving 20 bases between the germline ends. The CDR3 covers 15 residues. CDR1 is SGDLS, CDR2 YYNGEE, per germline. The CDR3 loop is CASSATGTPLEEQYF. The CDR3 nucleotides read TGTGCCAGCAGCGCCACCGGGACCCCGCTGGAGGAGCAGTACTTC.

This clonotype has a count of ten or more. This sequence joins TRBV28 and TRBJ2-6; D unresolved. V lost 6 bases and J 2 bases, leaving 5 bases between the germline ends. CDR3 length equals 13 residues. Germline V gene data show CDR1 as MDHEN and CDR2 as SYDVKM. CDR3 protein: CASRQTGANVLTF. In DNA form, the CDR3 reads TGTGCCAGCAGACAAACTGGGGCCAACGTCCTGACTTTC. The full variable domain, rest sourced from reference TRBV28 and TRBJ2-6, is DVKVTQSSRYLVKRTGEKVFLECVQDMDHENMFWYRQDPGLGLRLIYFSYDVKMKEKGDIPEGYSVSREKKERFSLILESASTNQTSMYLCASRQTGANVLTFGAGSRLTVL.

With respect to this clonotype: This may stem from a read error, because a much larger clone lies one nucleotide away. V and J are TRBV19 and TRBJ1-1, with TRBD1 identical over 10 bases. The ends lost 5 bases at V and 5 bases at J; junction bases unmatched: 8. From germline, CDR1 is LNHDA and CDR2 SQIVND (reference sequence). This CDR3 has 15 amino acids. In DNA form, the CDR3 reads TGTGCCAGTAGTCTTTACCGGGGACAGGGGACTGAAGCTTTCTTT. It codes for CASSLYRGQGTEAFF.

This chain connects TRBV6-2 or TRBV6-3 to TRBJ2-7; D could derive from TRBD1 or TRBD2 (7 bases each). The CDR3 spans 15 residues. Trimming cost V 6 bases and J 0 bases, with 15 bases left between them. The V gene's germline CDR1 is MNHEY and CDR2 SVGEGT. For the CDR3, the DNA is TGTGCCAGCAGAGCGGGACAGCTGAGCTCCTACGAGCAGTACTTC. It yields the protein CASRAGQLSSYEQYF.

This clonotype was seen repeatedly, ten times or more. J is TRBJ2-7 and V is TRBV28, with D perhaps TRBD1 (6 bases). Germline V gene data show CDR1 as MDHEN and CDR2 as SYDVKM. V was trimmed by 8 bases and J by 7 bases, leaving 15 bases between them. The CDR3 is made up of 12 amino acids. The CDR3 here is CASAGTWREQYF. CDR3 in DNA: TGTGCCAGCGCCGGGACATGGCGGGAGCAGTACTTC.

About this clonotype: The junction departs from the called germline gene at one end, perhaps through a read error. The chain employs TRBV20-1 and TRBJ2-5; no clear D. This CDR3 is built from 13 residues. Germline V CDR1 and CDR2: DFQATT, SNEGSKA (reference sequence). The chain's CDR3 is CSARGQDQGTQYF. CDR3 DNA sequence: TGCAGTGCTAGAGGGCAGGACCAAGGGACCCAGTACTTC.

This clonotype was detected ten times or more. This chain joins TRBV19 and TRBJ2-5, with 10 bases lining up with TRBD2. Germline trimming cut 3 bases from V and 5 bases from J; bases unmatched to any gene: 6. This CDR3 contains 15 residues. Germline CDR1 and CDR2: LNHDA and SQIVND (reference sequence). This chain's CDR3 is CASSIRAGGPETQYF. The CDR3 region has the DNA TGTGCCAGTAGTATCAGAGCGGGAGGGCCGGAGACCCAGTACTTC.

At least ten counts were recorded for this clonotype. The V and J genes are TRBV7-2 and TRBJ2-5; tentative D call: TRBD1 (6 bases). CDR1 and CDR2 from the germline V gene are SGHTA and FQGNSA. This CDR3 has 14 amino acids. V lost 1 base to trimming and J lost 4 bases, with 10 bases between them. CDR3 coding DNA: TGTGCCAGCAGCTTAGGGGGACATAGAGAGACCCAGTACTTC. Translated: CASSLGGHRETQYF.